This T cell receptor (beta chain) appears in the sequencing data of a study of regulatory T cells in long-lasting Graves disease. The overall study: New Graves' disease cases had less than 3 months of antithyroid drugs.

Time point of the sample: newly diagnosed GD, antithyroid drugs for less than 3 months. PBMC-extracted RNA yielded the TCR library. Diagnosis followed American Thyroid Association guidelines for Graves' disease. The sample holds a few counts of this clonotype. Researchers made TCR beta libraries by using iRepertoire HTBI primers and running Arm-PCR on CDR3 regions. TCRdb fed the multiplex PCR reads into MiXCR, producing one record per CDR3 protein. This repertoire shows around 470,000 distinct CDR3 sequences, about 14% found once; its top ten account for about a sixth. Germline trimming cut 3 bases from V and 2 bases from J; bases unmatched to any gene: 4. The V gene's germline CDR1 is LGHDT and CDR2 YNNKEL (reference sequence). The CDR3 consists of 17 residues. These data also featured in a second study, about T cells in Graves' hyperthyroidism and ophthalmopathy. From that study: The HTBI primer set drove a first-round RT-PCR of the TCR CDR3.

This chain connects TRBV3-1 to TRBJ2-2, with 12 bases matching TRBD2. Sequences were derived from peripheral blood mononuclear cells (PBMCs), sampled at new diagnosis, from a patient treated with antithyroid drugs. The clonotype comes from a woman aged 45-65 years with Graves disease. CDR3 sequence (DNA): TGTGCCAGCAGCCACCCTGGACTAGCGGGAAACACCGGGGAGCTGTTTTTT. The encoded protein is CASSHPGLAGNTGELFF.